The 28 T cell receptor beta chains listed next were all sequenced from one sample in a study of cytomegalovirus exposure and HLA in healthy donors. The PCR employed 60 Vbeta primers together with 13 Jbeta primers. Using immunoSEQ multiplex PCR, the repertoire was profiled, and TCRdb retains in-frame clones only, with some absent. The data show 200,000 to 250,000 clones, 83% seen once. Sequenced sample: PBMCs. The receptors derive from a girl aged 10-17 years in good health and CMV-seronegative.

The V call is TRBV9, the J call TRBJ2-7; weak D call: TRBD1 (6 bases). With 4 bases removed from V and 4 bases from J, the gap between germline ends came to 24 bases. This CDR3 has 17 amino acids. Germline-derived CDR1 and CDR2 are SGDLS and YYNGEE. Written as DNA, the CDR3 is TGTGCCAGCAGCTACGGCCCCCAGGGGATGTTCCTATACGAGCAGTACTTC. Residues: CASSYGPQGMFLYEQYF.

The chain is built from TRBV30 and TRBJ2-1; D possibly corresponds to TRBD1 (5 bases). CDR1 and CDR2 from the germline V gene are GTSNPN and SVGIG (reference sequence). V dropped 4 bases and J dropped 1 base, with 5 bases sitting between them. The length of the CDR3 is 12 residues. The CDR3, as DNA: TGTGCCTGGACAGGGTCCTACAATGAGCAGTTCTTC. It is translated as CAWTGSYNEQFF. Supplemented by reference TRBV30 and TRBJ2-1, the full variable domain reads SQTIHQWPATLVQPVGSPLSLECTVEGTSNPNLYWYRQAAGRGLQLLFYSVGIGQISSEVPQNLSASRPQDRQFILSSKKLLLSDSGFYLCAWTGSYNEQFFGPGTRLTVL.

The chain has TRBV6-1 and TRBJ2-7; 7 bases map to TRBD2. With V trimmed by 11 bases and J by 0 bases, 7 bases remained unmatched. Looked up from germline, CDR1 is MNHNS and CDR2 is SASEGT. The CDR3 covers 13 residues. DNA of the CDR3: TGTGCCGGGGGAGGGGACTCCTCCTACGAGCAGTACTTC. This sequence encodes CAGGGDSSYEQYF.

The V and J genes are TRBV9 and TRBJ2-7; the D gene is possibly TRBD1 (6 bases). Trimming took off 4 bases at V and 5 bases at J, with 13 bases between the two ends. The CDR3 covers 13 residues. Per germline, CDR1 SGDLS and CDR2 YYNGEE. In DNA, the CDR3 is TGTGCCAGCAGCCCAAGCGACAGGCACGAGCAGTACTTC. Its protein is CASSPSDRHEQYF.

V usage is TRBV5-1 and J usage is TRBJ2-5, with TRBD2 as a possible D gene (6 bases). This CDR3 spans 16 amino acids. V lost 1 base and J lost 0, with 13 bases in between. The germline V gene encodes CDR1 SGHRS and CDR2 YFSETQ. In nucleotides, the CDR3 is TGCGCCAGCAGCTTGCCCTACTTAGCGGACCAAGAGACCCAGTACTTC. This sequence encodes CASSLPYLADQETQYF.

The chain couples TRBV7-9 to TRBJ1-4; 8 bases agree with TRBD1. The CDR3 is 15 amino acids. Germline V gene lookup returns CDR1 SEHNR and CDR2 FQNEAQ (reference sequence). The J segment lost 7 bases and the V segment lost 3 bases, leaving 7 bases of the junction unmatched. CDR3 sequence (DNA): TGTGCCAGCAGCTTCCAGGGGGCGCTGAGTGAAAAACTGTTTTTT. Its protein is CASSFQGALSEKLFF.

The chain uses TRBV5-1 and TRBJ2-3; perhaps TRBD2 as D (5 bases). This CDR3 has 16 amino acids. The V and J ends lost 3 bases and 3 bases respectively, with 17 bases between them. In germline, CDR1 is SGHRS, CDR2 YFSETQ. The CDR3 DNA reads TGCGCCAGCAGCTCCGGGTACGGGATTGGTACAGATACGCAGTATTTT. Protein sequence: CASSSGYGIGTDTQYF.

The chain joins TRBV11-2 to TRBJ2-1; D is unclear. With 0 bases removed from V and 6 bases from J, the gap between germline ends came to 3 bases. CDR1 and CDR2 from the germline V gene are SGHAT and FQNNGV. The CDR3 length is 12 residues. CDR3 protein: CASSLDRNEQFF. As DNA, the CDR3 is TGTGCCAGCAGCTTAGATCGCAATGAGCAGTTCTTC.

This chain connects TRBV27 to TRBJ2-2; D is undetermined. Trimming took 4 bases from V and 2 from J, leaving 5 bases between them. This CDR3 has 13 residues. Germline loops: CDR1 MNHEY, CDR2 SMNVEV (reference sequence). CDR3 in DNA: TGTGCCAGCAGTTGGGCCAACACCGGGGAGCTGTTTTTT. As protein: CASSWANTGELFF.

The chain recombines TRBV7-8 with TRBJ2-7, with TRBD2 identical over 7 bases. Germline assignment: CDR1 SGHVS and CDR2 FQNEAQ. This CDR3 has 14 residues. V was clipped by 4 bases and J by 1 base; unmatched bases: 4. CDR3 residues: CASSSGTISYEQYF. CDR3 DNA: TGTGCCAGCAGCTCGGGGACTATATCCTACGAGCAGTACTTC.

Only one count was recorded for this clone. CDR3 DNA: TGTGCCAGTACAGCCAGGGGCGGTAACTATGGCTACACCTTC. Translation gives CASTARGGNYGYTF. The chain recombines TRBV28 with TRBJ1-2; a weak D match, TRBD1 (6 bases). The V gene lost 9 bases and the J gene lost 1 base, with 15 bases spanning the gap. The length of the CDR3 is 14 residues. The germline gives CDR1 MDHEN, CDR2 SYDVKM.

The V gene is TRBV19, the J gene TRBJ2-2; D remains ambiguous. Deletions cut 7 bases from V and 6 bases from J, with 21 bases between. CDR3 size: 16 residues. Germline CDR1 is LNHDA and CDR2 is SQIVND (reference sequence). The CDR3 loop is CASMRPTTARSGELFF. In DNA form, the CDR3 reads TGTGCCAGTATGAGACCGACGACTGCGAGGTCCGGGGAGCTGTTTTTT.

The chain carries TRBV4-2 and TRBJ2-1; 9 bases align to TRBD1. Germline CDR1 is LGHNA and CDR2 is YNFKEQ. The CDR3 is made up of 15 amino acids. V shed 3 bases, J shed 7 bases, and the junction held 7 bases outside the gene matches. The CDR3 reads CASSHPGQGGNEQFF. The DNA of the CDR3 is TGTGCCAGCAGCCACCCGGGACAGGGAGGTAATGAGCAGTTCTTC.

This chain links TRBV4-1 with TRBJ1-3; TRBD1 is a possible D gene (5 bases). Trimming pared 6 bases from V and 0 bases from J, leaving 33 bases between. From germline, CDR1 is MGHRA and CDR2 YSYEKL. The CDR3 is made up of 22 amino acids. CDR3 sequence (DNA): TGCGCCAGCAGTCGAAGAAAAGGCACCCCCGGGCAGGGCCCTAACTCTGGAAACACCATATATTTT. Protein: CASSRRKGTPGQGPNSGNTIYF.

The V gene is TRBV11-2, the J gene TRBJ2-1, with 12 nucleotides matching TRBD2. Looked up from germline, CDR1 is SGHAT and CDR2 is FQNNGV. The CDR3 covers 14 residues. Germline trimming cut 7 bases from V and 16 bases from J; bases unmatched to any gene: 14. DNA for the CDR3: TGTGCCAGCAATCTCGATCTAGCGGGGGGGGGAGGATTCTTC. Residues: CASNLDLAGGGGFF.

The rearrangement uses TRBV6-1 and TRBJ1-6; TRBD1 aligns across 8 bases. Germline CDR1 is MNHNS and CDR2 is SASEGT. This CDR3 is 14 amino acids long. The trim removed 4 bases at V and 6 bases at J, leaving 2 bases unmatched. The CDR3 DNA sequence: TGTGCCAGCAGTGGCAGGGGGCGTAATTCACCCCTCCACTTT. It encodes CASSGRGRNSPLHF.

This chain links TRBV4-3 with TRBJ2-7; D is possibly TRBD1 (5 bases). Deletions cut 1 base from V and 1 base from J, with 14 bases between. Per the germline V gene, CDR1 is LGHNA and CDR2 is YSLEER. This CDR3 comprises 16 residues. The CDR3 loop is CASSQAADSDSYEQYF. In DNA, the CDR3 is TGCGCCAGCAGCCAAGCTGCCGACAGCGATTCCTACGAGCAGTACTTC.

The gene calls are TRBV18 and TRBJ1-1; D is perhaps TRBD1 (6 bases). This CDR3 has 16 residues. Trimming pared 6 bases from V and 0 bases from J, leaving 17 bases between. Germline values: CDR1 KGHSH, CDR2 LQKENI. As DNA, the CDR3 is TGTGCCAGCTCGTCCAGGGGAGGGTTGTTGAACACTGAAGCTTTCTTT. It specifies CASSSRGGLLNTEAFF.

The chain uses TRBV28 and TRBJ1-1; D gene uncertain. This CDR3 spans 11 amino acids. Germline V gene sequence: CDR1 MDHEN, CDR2 SYDVKM. V lost 3 bases, J lost 11 bases, and 10 bases lay in between. CDR3 amino acids: CASSFPHGAFF. The CDR3 DNA reads as TGTGCCAGCAGTTTTCCCCACGGGGCTTTCTTT.

This sequence joins TRBV30 and TRBJ1-5; no clear D gene. This CDR3 is 13 amino acids long. The V and J ends lost 1 base and 9 bases respectively, with 13 bases between them. Germline values: CDR1 GTSNPN, CDR2 SVGIG (reference sequence). The CDR3 DNA sequence: TGTGCCTGGAGTGAGTCTGTGTACTTGCCCCAGCATTTT. Its protein is CAWSESVYLPQHF.

This clone was seen only once. The genes are TRBV5-1 and TRBJ2-1; 9 bases align to TRBD2. This CDR3 is built from 14 residues. The V and J ends lost 7 bases and 7 bases, in that order; junction bases with no gene match: 9. Per the germline V gene, CDR1 is SGHRS and CDR2 is YFSETQ. CDR3 DNA sequence: TGCGCCAGCGCCAGACTGGGACTAGCAAATGAGCAGTTCTTC. This translates into CASARLGLANEQFF. Filled out from reference TRBV5-1 and TRBJ2-1, the complete variable domain reads KAGVTQTPRYLIKTRGQQVTLSCSPISGHRSVSWYQQTPGQGLQFLFEYFSETQRNKGNFPGRFSGRQFSNSRSEMNVSTLELGDSALYLCASARLGLANEQFFGPGTRLTVL.

V usage is TRBV7-6 and J usage is TRBJ2-5; TRBD2 might be the D (5 bases). The V end was cut by 6 bases, the J end by 5 bases, with 19 bases between. The germline V gene has CDR1 SGHVS and CDR2 FNYEAQ. The CDR3 length is 15 residues. CDR3 DNA: TGTGCCAGCAGACCATACGGATCCGGGGTTGAGACCCAGTACTTC. It codes for CASRPYGSGVETQYF.

This sequence joins TRBV19 and TRBJ2-1; TRBD2 matches at 13 bases. The V gene end was trimmed by 3 bases and the J gene end by 10 bases; junction bases not matched to a gene: 6. Germline V gene data show CDR1 as LNHDA and CDR2 as SQIVND (reference sequence). CDR3 size: 15 residues. The CDR3 region is CASSITSGGDWEQFF. CDR3 nucleotides: TGTGCCAGTAGTATCACTAGCGGGGGGGATTGGGAGCAGTTCTTC.

The chain employs TRBV9 and TRBJ2-3; weak D call: TRBD2 (5 bases). CDR3 length equals 16 residues. Germline assignment: CDR1 SGDLS and CDR2 YYNGEE. V was cut by 4 bases and J by 3 bases, with 18 bases left in between. In nucleotides, the CDR3 is TGTGCCAGCAGCCCATTCGTGTTAGCGAGTACAGATACGCAGTATTTT. This codes for CASSPFVLASTDTQYF.

Points on this clone: Other DNA sequences from this sample encode an identical CDR3 as well. The chain has TRBV19 and TRBJ2-3, with 7 bases matching TRBD2. The CDR3 is 13 residues long. The V gene's germline CDR1 is LNHDA and CDR2 SQIVND (reference sequence). The V segment lost 8 bases and the J segment 1 base; nucleotides outside the gene matches: 3. CDR3 amino acids: CASLAGGTDTQYF. For the CDR3, the DNA is TGTGCCAGTCTGGCGGGAGGCACAGATACGCAGTATTTT. Supplemented by reference TRBV19 and TRBJ2-3, the full variable domain reads DGGITQSPKYLFRKEGQNVTLSCEQNLNHDAMYWYRQDPGQGLRLIYYSQIVNDFQKGDIAEGYSVSREKKESFPLTVTSAQKNPTAFYLCASLAGGTDTQYFGPGTRLTVL.

With regard to this clone: At the DNA level, this CDR3 is encoded by other sequences in the same sample as well. The chain recombines TRBV28 with TRBJ1-2; no clear D. Trimming cost V 3 bases and J 8 bases, with 10 bases left between them. CDR1 and CDR2 (germline): MDHEN, SYDVKM. This CDR3 has 12 amino acids. CDR3 sequence reads: CASSLLTGGYTF. For the CDR3, the DNA is TGTGCCAGCAGTTTGTTGACGGGAGGCTACACCTTC.

The chain joins TRBV5-1 to TRBJ2-7, with D perhaps TRBD1 (5 bases). Trimming removed 4 bases at V and 1 base at J, with 15 bases between. The CDR3 runs to 15 residues. Germline V lookup: CDR1 SGHRS, CDR2 YFSETQ. The CDR3 here is CASSPGADISYEQYF. CDR3 coding DNA: TGCGCCAGCAGCCCTGGGGCCGATATTTCCTACGAGCAGTACTTC.

The chain employs TRBV6-1 and TRBJ1-6; 7 bases match TRBD1. Germline V gene sequence: CDR1 MNHNS, CDR2 SASEGT. The J segment lost 5 bases and the V segment lost 1 base, leaving 2 bases of the junction unmatched. CDR3 length equals 15 residues. CDR3 in DNA: TGTGCCAGCAGTGAAGGACAGGGAAATAATTCACCCCTCCACTTT. Its translation: CASSEGQGNNSPLHF.